The 6 T cell receptor beta chains in this list originate from one sample, sequenced in a study of CD8+ T cells in alopecia areata. Investigators isolated RNA and reverse transcribed it into cDNA to act as the sequencing template. The data were produced by immunoSEQ multiplex PCR, yet TCRdb's version contains in-frame clones alone and is incomplete. The sample contains some 190,000 clones, 60% of which appear only once. Treatment in this sample: oral pan-JAK inhibitor, 5-10 mg twice daily. The material sequenced was CD4+ T cells sorted from blood, taken at week 24, from a patient treated with tofacitinib. These receptors were collected from a human donor with alopecia areata.

This clone was seen more than once but under ten times. The chain uses TRBV10-3 and TRBJ2-7, with D hard to call. The CDR3 covers 12 residues. V shed 5 bases and J shed 2 bases, with 7 bases lying between them. The germline gives CDR1 ENHRY, CDR2 SYGVKD. CDR3 loop: CAISNTAYEQYF. CDR3 sequence (DNA): TGTGCCATCAGTAACACAGCCTACGAGCAGTACTTC.

This rearrangement joins TRBV21-1 to TRBJ2-3; TRBD2, the table's D call, was not compared with the DNA. TRBV21-1 is flagged as a pseudogene. The CDR3 runs 16 residues. The CDR3: CASRRQGGASTDTQYF. CDR3 DNA: TGTGCCAGCAGGCGTCAGGGAGGGGCGAGCACAGATACGCAGTATTTT.

This sequence joins TRBV9 and TRBJ1-1; a weak D match, TRBD1 (5 bases). Trimming cost V 0 bases and J 8 bases, with 11 bases left between them. The CDR3 is 13 residues long. From germline, CDR1 is SGDLS and CDR2 YYNGEE. Here the CDR3 DNA reads TGTGCCAGCAGCGTAGAAGGGGCGAGGGAAGCTTTCTTT. Encoded protein: CASSVEGAREAFF.

The table lists this clone with a few counts. The CDR3 here is CASSAAGTGRSEQYF. The CDR3 nucleotides read TGTGCCAGCAGCGCCGCAGGGACAGGTCGCTCCGAGCAGTACTTC. This chain joins TRBV9 and TRBJ2-7, with TRBD1 matching 8 bases. The germline gives CDR1 SGDLS, CDR2 YYNGEE. The V gene end was trimmed by 3 bases and the J gene end by 6 bases; junction bases not matched to a gene: 11. This CDR3 contains 15 residues.

The chain couples TRBV30 to TRBJ2-3; D remains unclear. The CDR3 is 15 residues long. V was pared by 0 bases and J by 2 bases, with 12 bases between. Germline loops: CDR1 GTSNPN, CDR2 SVGIG (reference sequence). The CDR3 DNA is TGTGCCTGGAGTGTGCAAGCGCAAGCCACAGATACGCAGTATTTT. This sequence encodes CAWSVQAQATDTQYF.

This clone was recorded a few times. The same CDR3 also results from other DNA sequences found in this sample. This rearrangement joins TRBV18 to TRBJ2-3; no reliable D call. CDR1 is KGHSH and CDR2 is LQKENI in the germline V gene. The ends were cut back, 4 bases at V and 0 bases at J, with 2 bases in the middle. The CDR3 sequence is 12 residues long. The CDR3: CASSRSTDTQYF. CDR3 DNA sequence: TGTGCCAGCTCACGAAGCACAGATACGCAGTATTTT.